The text below deals with one TCR beta chain. Its binding antigen is unknown. Base qualities are not recorded, but no much larger clone differs from it by a single base. This sample was taken from a study of blood T cell repertoires in COVID-19 (TCRdb year 2020). The study in broad terms: Samples from collaborators originated in the United States, Italy and Spain and spanned both the acute and convalescent phases of COVID-19. The prospective study material was composed of cDNA or gDNA derived from T cells, B-cell-depleted T cells, or PBMCs. Deeply sampled blood TCRbeta repertoires from subjects exposed to, actively infected with, or recovered from COVID-19 were included in the dataset. The repertoires were made available in a free public database intended to serve as a resource for research on the immune response to SARS-CoV-2. Samples came from the ongoing ImmuneRACE study (first 160 participants) plus 1,254 subjects from 6 global collaborators. A de-identified subject ID, COVID-19 status, age in years and sex were almost always included in the sample metadata. Where available, HLA class I and class II types were obtained from metadata supplied by the sample provider rather than from assay-based typing.

The immunoSEQ Assay, a bias-controlled multiplex PCR, was used to amplify TCRbeta CDR3 regions from genomic DNA. On the study's bioinformatics: The number of nucleated cells in each sample was estimated from the amplification of reference gene primers within the assay. Sequence reads were collapsed and filtered to measure the absolute abundance of every unique TCRbeta CDR3 rearrangement. For each sample, productive Simpson clonality was calculated by taking the square root of Simpson's diversity index across productive rearrangements. Here the immuneACCESS table is served through TCRdb, limited to in-frame sequences with V and J called. Missing clones are a known gap in these copies; in checked studies unresolved V genes cover under half, and the rest lacks a known reason. D and trimming were read from the DNA, whereas the V and J calls and clone size are those reported in that table. Counted in this sample were some 140,000 clones; about 88% of them appeared once. Of the sample, about 15% falls within the top ten clones.

Paper-wide results and their limitations: Clinical and demographic metadata were provided uncurated, with the amount varying by source and participant.

Taken from cysteine to phenylalanine, the CDR3 has 15 residues. The entry retains the CDR3 DNA only, 45 bases that are in frame from base 1. Based on the germline V gene, the CDR1 and CDR2 sequences are SGHTA and FQGNSA. Trimming costs V 7 bases and J 1 base, and their ends lie 16 bases apart. Each collaborating institution followed its own protocols to collect whole blood in K2EDTA tubes. For TCRbeta analysis, collaborator samples were shipped as frozen whole blood, as isolated PBMCs, or as DNA extracted from either sample type. Recombination joined TRBV7-2 with TRBJ1-1, and possibly TRBD1, on 5 matching bases. The sample taken for sequencing was peripheral blood. The source of this sequence is a woman over 75 with acute or convalescent COVID-19. CDR3 region: CASNLQWGGNTEAFF. The base sequence is TGTGCCAGCAACCTACAGTGGGGGGGGAACACTGAAGCTTTCTTT.